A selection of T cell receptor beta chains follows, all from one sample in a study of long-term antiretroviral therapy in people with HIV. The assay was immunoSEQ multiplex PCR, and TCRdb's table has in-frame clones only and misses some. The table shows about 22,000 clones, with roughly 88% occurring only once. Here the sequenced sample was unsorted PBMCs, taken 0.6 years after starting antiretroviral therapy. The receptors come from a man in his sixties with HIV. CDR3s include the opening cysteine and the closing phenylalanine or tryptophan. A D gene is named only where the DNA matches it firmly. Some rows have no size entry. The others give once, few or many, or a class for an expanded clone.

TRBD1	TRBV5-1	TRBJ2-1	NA	CASSSQTGIDEQFF	TGCGCCAGCAGCTCACAGACAGGGATCGATGAGCAGTTCTTC
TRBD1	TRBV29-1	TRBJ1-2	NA	CSVRSTGGSYGYTF	TGCAGCGTTCGATCGACAGGGGGCAGCTATGGCTACACCTTC
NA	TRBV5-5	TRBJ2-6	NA	CASSLAGAGANVLTF	TGTGCCAGCAGCTTGGCAGGAGCTGGGGCCAACGTCCTGACTTTC
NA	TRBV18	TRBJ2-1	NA	CASSPNAVPYNEQFF	TGTGCCAGCTCACCCAATGCGGTCCCCTACAATGAGCAGTTCTTC
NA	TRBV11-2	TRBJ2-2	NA	CASSGLFNTGELFF	TGTGCCAGCAGCGGACTTTTTAACACCGGGGAGCTGTTTTTT
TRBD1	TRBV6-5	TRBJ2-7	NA	CASRDDRGQEQYF	TGTGCCAGCAGAGACGACAGGGGGCAAGAGCAGTACTTC
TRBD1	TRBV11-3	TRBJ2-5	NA	CASGRGQAEETQYF	TGTGCCAGCGGCCGGGGACAGGCGGAAGAGACCCAGTACTTC
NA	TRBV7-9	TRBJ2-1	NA	CASRPAQGINEQFF	TGTGCCAGCAGGCCAGCACAGGGTATTAATGAGCAGTTCTTC
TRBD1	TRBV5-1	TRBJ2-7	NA	CASSSGTAPYEQYF	TGCGCCAGCAGCTCAGGGACAGCCCCCTACGAGCAGTACTTC
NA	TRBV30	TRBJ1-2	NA	CAWTANGRYYGYTF	TGTGCCTGGACGGCAAACGGTCGTTACTATGGCTACACCTTC
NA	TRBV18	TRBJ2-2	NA	CASSPPMQANTGELFF	TGTGCCAGCTCACCACCAATGCAGGCTAACACCGGGGAGCTGTTTTTT
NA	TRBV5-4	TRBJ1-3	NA	CASSLEPSSGNTIYF	TGTGCCAGCAGCTTGGAACCAAGCTCTGGAAACACCATATATTTT
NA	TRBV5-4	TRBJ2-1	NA	CASSWGDISYNEQFF	TGTGCCAGCAGCTGGGGGGATATCTCCTACAATGAGCAGTTCTTC
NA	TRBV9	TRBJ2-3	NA	CASSETWGWDTQYF	TGTGCCAGCAGCGAAACCTGGGGCTGGGATACGCAGTATTTT
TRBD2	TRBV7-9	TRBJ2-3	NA	CASSLAWTSDTQYF	TGTGCCAGCAGCTTGGCTTGGACTAGCGACACCCAGTATTTT
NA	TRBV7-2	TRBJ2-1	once	CASRGTVSYNEQFF	TGTGCCAGCAGGGGGACTGTATCCTACAATGAGCAGTTCTTC
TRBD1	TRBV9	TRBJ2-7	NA	CASTPTGNSYEQYF	TGTGCCAGCACCCCGACAGGGAACTCCTACGAGCAGTACTTC
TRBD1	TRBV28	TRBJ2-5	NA	CASSSPRQGRETQYF	TGTGCCAGCAGTTCTCCCCGACAGGGGAGAGAGACCCAGTACTTC
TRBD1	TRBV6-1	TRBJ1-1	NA	CASSSYRGSNTEAFF	TGTGCCAGCAGTTCGTACAGGGGAAGTAACACTGAAGCTTTCTTT
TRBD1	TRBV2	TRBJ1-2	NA	CASSEGTGIYGYTF	TGTGCCAGCAGTGAAGGGACAGGAATCTATGGCTACACCTTC